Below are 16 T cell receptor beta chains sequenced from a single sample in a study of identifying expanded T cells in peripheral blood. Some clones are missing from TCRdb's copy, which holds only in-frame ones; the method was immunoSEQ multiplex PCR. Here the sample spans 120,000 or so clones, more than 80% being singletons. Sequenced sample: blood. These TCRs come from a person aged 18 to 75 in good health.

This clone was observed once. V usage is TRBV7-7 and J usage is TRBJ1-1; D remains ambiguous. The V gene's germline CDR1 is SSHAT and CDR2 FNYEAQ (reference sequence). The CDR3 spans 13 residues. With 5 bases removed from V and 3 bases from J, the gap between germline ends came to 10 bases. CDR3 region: CASSARTDTEAFF. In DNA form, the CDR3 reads TGTGCCAGCAGCGCCCGGACGGACACTGAAGCTTTCTTT. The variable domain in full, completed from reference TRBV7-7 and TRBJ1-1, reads GAGVSQSPRYKVTKRGQDVTLRCDPISSHATLYWYQQALGQGPEFLTYFNYEAQPDKSGLPSDRFSAERPEGSISTLTIQRTEQRDSAMYRCASSARTDTEAFFGQGTRLTVV.

In DNA, the CDR3 is TGTGCCAGCAACTCGGGGGGGCAAGAGACCCAGTACTTC. Its protein product is CASNSGGQETQYF. The V gene is TRBV7-9, the J gene TRBJ2-5; 8 bases agree with TRBD2. Germline loops: CDR1 SEHNR, CDR2 FQNEAQ (reference sequence). The CDR3 consists of 13 residues. V lost 7 bases and J lost 2; bases outside the gene matches: 3.

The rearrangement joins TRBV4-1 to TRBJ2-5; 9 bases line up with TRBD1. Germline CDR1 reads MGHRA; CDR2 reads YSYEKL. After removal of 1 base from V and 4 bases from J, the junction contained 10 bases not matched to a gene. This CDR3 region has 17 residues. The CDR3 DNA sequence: TGCGCCAGCAGCCAAGTAGGGACAGGGTACGTTGGAGAGACCCAGTACTTC. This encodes CASSQVGTGYVGETQYF.

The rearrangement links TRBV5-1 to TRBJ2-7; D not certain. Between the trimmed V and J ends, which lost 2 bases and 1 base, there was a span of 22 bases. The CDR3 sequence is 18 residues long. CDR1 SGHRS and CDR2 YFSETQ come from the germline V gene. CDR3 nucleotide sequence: TGCGCCAGCAGCTTTGCCGTTACCTCACTGTCGCAATCCTACGAGCAGTACTTC. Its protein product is CASSFAVTSLSQSYEQYF.

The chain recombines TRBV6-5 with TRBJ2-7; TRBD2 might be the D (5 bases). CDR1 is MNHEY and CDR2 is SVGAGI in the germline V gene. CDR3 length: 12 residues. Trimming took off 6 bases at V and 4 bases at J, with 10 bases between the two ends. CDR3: CASSPGVYEQYF. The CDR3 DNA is TGTGCCAGCAGCCCCGGGGTTTACGAGCAGTACTTC.

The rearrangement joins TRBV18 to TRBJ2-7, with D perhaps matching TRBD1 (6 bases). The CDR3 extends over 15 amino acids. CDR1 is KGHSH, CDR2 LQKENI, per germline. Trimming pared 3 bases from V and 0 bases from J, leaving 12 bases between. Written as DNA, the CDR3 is TGTGCCAGCTCACCCGGGACAAGTGACTCCTACGAGCAGTACTTC. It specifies CASSPGTSDSYEQYF.

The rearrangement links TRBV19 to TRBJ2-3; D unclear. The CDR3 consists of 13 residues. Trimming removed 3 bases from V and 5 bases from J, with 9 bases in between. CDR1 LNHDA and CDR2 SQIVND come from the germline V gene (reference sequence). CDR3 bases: TGTGCCAGTAGTATGCGACAAATAGATACGCAGTATTTT. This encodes CASSMRQIDTQYF.

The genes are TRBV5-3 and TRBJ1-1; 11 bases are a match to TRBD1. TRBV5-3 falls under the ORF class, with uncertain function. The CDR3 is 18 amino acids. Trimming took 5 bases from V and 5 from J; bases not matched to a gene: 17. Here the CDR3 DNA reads TGTGCCAGAAGGGGCAAGAGGACAGGGGGCGCTGCGAGGACTGAAGCTTTCTTT. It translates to CARRGKRTGGAARTEAFF.

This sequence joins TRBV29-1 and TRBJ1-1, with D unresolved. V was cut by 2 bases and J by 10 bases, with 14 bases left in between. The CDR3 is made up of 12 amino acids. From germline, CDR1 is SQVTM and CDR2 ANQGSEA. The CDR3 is CSVEPAGTGAFF. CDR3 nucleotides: TGCAGCGTTGAACCAGCCGGTACGGGAGCTTTCTTT. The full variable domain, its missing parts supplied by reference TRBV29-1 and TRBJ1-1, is SAVISQKPSRDICQRGTSLTIQCQVDSQVTMMFWYRQQPGQSLTLIATANQGSEATYESGFVIDKFPISRPNLTFSTLTVSNMSPEDSSIYLCSVEPAGTGAFFGQGTRLTVV.

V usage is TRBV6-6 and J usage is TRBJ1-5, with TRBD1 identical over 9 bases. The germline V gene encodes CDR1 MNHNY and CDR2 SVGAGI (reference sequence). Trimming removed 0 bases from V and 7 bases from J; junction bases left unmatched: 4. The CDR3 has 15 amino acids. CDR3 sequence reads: CASSYSRQGEQPQHF. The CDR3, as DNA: TGTGCCAGCAGTTACTCTCGACAGGGGGAACAGCCCCAGCATTTT.

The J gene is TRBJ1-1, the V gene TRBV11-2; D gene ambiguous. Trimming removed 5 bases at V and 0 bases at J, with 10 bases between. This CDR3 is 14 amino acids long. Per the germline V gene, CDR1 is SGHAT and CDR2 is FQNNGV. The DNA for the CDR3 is TGTGCCAGCAGCAAGAGTTTTTTGAACACTGAAGCTTTCTTT. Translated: CASSKSFLNTEAFF.

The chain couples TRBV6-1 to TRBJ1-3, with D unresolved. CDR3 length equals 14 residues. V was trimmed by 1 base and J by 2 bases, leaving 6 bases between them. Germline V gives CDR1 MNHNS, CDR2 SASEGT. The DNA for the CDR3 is TGTGCCAGCAGTGAAGTCGGGGCTGGAAACACCATATATTTT. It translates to CASSEVGAGNTIYF.

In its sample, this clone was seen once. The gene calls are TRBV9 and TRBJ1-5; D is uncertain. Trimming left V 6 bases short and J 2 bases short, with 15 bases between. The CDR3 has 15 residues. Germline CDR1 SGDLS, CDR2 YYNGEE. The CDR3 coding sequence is TGTGCCAGCAACCCTGACGGGAATGGCAATCAGCCCCAGCATTTT. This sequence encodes CASNPDGNGNQPQHF.

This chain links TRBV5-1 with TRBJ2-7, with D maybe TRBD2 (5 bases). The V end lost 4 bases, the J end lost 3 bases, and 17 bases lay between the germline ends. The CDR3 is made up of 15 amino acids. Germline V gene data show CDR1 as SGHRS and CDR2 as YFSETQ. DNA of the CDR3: TGCGCCAGCAGCCTAGGAGCGGACTTTCTCTACGAGCAGTACTTC. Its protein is CASSLGADFLYEQYF.

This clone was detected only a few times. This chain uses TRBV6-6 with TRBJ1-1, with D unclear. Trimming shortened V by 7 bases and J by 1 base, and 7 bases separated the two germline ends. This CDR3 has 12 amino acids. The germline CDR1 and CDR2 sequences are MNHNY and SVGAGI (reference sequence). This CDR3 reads CASNAGNTEAFF. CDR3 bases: TGTGCCAGCAATGCAGGGAACACTGAAGCTTTCTTT.

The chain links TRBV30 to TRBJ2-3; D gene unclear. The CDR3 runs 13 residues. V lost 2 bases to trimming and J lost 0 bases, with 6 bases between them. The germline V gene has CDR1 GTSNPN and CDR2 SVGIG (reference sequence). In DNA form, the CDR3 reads TGTGCCTGGAGTAGGGCTAGCACAGATACGCAGTATTTT. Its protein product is CAWSRASTDTQYF. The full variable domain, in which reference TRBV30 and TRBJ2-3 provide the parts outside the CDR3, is SQTIHQWPATLVQPVGSPLSLECTVEGTSNPNLYWYRQAAGRGLQLLFYSVGIGQISSEVPQNLSASRPQDRQFILSSKKLLLSDSGFYLCAWSRASTDTQYFGPGTRLTVL.